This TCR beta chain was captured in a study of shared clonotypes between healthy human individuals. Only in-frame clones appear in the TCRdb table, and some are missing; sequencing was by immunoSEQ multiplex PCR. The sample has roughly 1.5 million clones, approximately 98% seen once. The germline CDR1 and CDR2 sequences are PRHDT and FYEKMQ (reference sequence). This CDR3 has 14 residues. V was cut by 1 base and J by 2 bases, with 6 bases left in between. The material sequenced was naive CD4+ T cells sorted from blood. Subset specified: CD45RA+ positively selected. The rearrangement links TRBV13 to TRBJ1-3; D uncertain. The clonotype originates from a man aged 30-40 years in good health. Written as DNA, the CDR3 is TGTGCCAGCAGCTTAGACCAGGCTGGAAACACCATATATTTT. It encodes CASSLDQAGNTIYF. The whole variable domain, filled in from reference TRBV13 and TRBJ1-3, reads AAGVIQSPRHLIKEKRETATLKCYPIPRHDTVYWYQQGPGQDPQFLISFYEKMQSDKGSIPDRFSAQQFSDYHSELNMSSLELGDSALYFCASSLDQAGNTIYFGEGSWLTVV.